Described below is a single T cell receptor (beta chain) sequence and its context. Its specificity is not known. Germline V gives CDR1 MGHRA, CDR2 YSYEKL. Trimming removed 0 bases at V and 9 bases at J, with 14 bases between. The CDR3 spans 15 residues. Separate from the approximately 670-subject first cohort, the roughly 120-subject validation cohort was the one that the donors belonged to. The data stem from a study of cytomegalovirus exposure and HLA in healthy donors. The method was immunoSEQ multiplex PCR; TCRdb's version includes in-frame clones alone and lacks a portion of them. The sample has about 100,000 clones; about 95% are singletons. Study conclusions and caveats: The classifier reportedly diagnosed cytomegalovirus status with high sensitivity and specificity. The study listed approximately 170 cytomegalovirus-associated TCR beta chains. There were some public TCRs occurring in many donors, but most TCR sequences were rare.

This sequence was found in a woman between 18 and 29 years old in good health and CMV-seronegative. The gene calls are TRBV4-1 and TRBJ2-2; D not resolved. Sequenced material: PBMCs. In DNA form, the CDR3 reads TGCGCCAGCAGCCAAGATTGGGCCAACCTGAGGGAGCTGTTTTTT. The encoded protein is CASSQDWANLRELFF.